One sample yielded the 22 T cell receptor beta chains listed below, sequenced in a study of neurological immune-mediated disorders. Using its own MiXCR run on the 5' RACE reads, TCRdb lists one record per CDR3 protein. The sample yields 35,000 to 45,000 distinct CDR3 sequences, around a tenth seen once. The sample consisted of CD4+ T cells from blood. The receptors were gathered from a woman in her thirties with HTLV-1-associated myelopathy (HAM/TSP).

This clonotype was detected a few times. The rearrangement links TRBV5-1 to TRBJ1-2; possible D gene TRBD1, 6 bases. Trimming left V 3 bases short and J 2 bases short, with 14 bases between. Germline V gives CDR1 SGHRS, CDR2 YFSETQ. CDR3 length equals 15 residues. In nucleotides, the CDR3 is TGCGCCAGCAGCTCCCCGTCGCAGGGGAACTATGGCTACACCTTC. It translates to CASSSPSQGNYGYTF. The full variable domain, rest sourced from reference TRBV5-1 and TRBJ1-2, is KAGVTQTPRYLIKTRGQQVTLSCSPISGHRSVSWYQQTPGQGLQFLFEYFSETQRNKGNFPGRFSGRQFSNSRSEMNVSTLELGDSALYLCASSSPSQGNYGYTFGSGTRLTVV.

The sample holds many counts of this clonotype. This rearrangement joins TRBV3-1 to TRBJ1-2, with D uncertain. Germline V gene lookup returns CDR1 LGHDT and CDR2 YNNKEL (reference sequence). This CDR3 is built from 14 residues. V lost 5 bases and J 5 bases, leaving 15 bases between the germline ends. Here the CDR3 reads CASSKKGLEYGYTF. CDR3 coding DNA: TGTGCCAGCAGCAAGAAGGGTCTAGAGTATGGCTACACCTTC.

There are many counts of this clonotype. This chain links TRBV5-1 with TRBJ1-1; the D is unclear. This CDR3 has 16 residues. Germline CDR1 and CDR2: SGHRS and YFSETQ. Trimming took 0 bases from V and 4 from J, leaving 16 bases between them. CDR3 region: CASSLGTTNSPTEAFF. CDR3 in DNA: TGCGCCAGCAGCTTGGGTACCACCAACAGCCCCACTGAAGCTTTCTTT.

This clonotype was found many times. V is TRBV29-1 and J is TRBJ2-2; TRBD2 might be the D (6 bases). Trimming took 6 bases from V and 2 from J, leaving 13 bases between them. The CDR3 spans 14 residues. The germline CDR1 and CDR2 sequences are SQVTM and ANQGSEA. DNA for the CDR3: TGCAGCGTGACCAAGGGGACTAACACCGGGGAGCTGTTTTTT. It codes for CSVTKGTNTGELFF.

At least ten counts were recorded for this clonotype. The chain has TRBV5-1 and TRBJ1-3; tentative D call: TRBD1 (6 bases). CDR3 length: 14 amino acids. V shed 3 bases and J shed 2 bases, with 9 bases lying between them. Germline CDR1 SGHRS, CDR2 YFSETQ. This CDR3 is CASSSQGAGNTIYF. The CDR3 DNA follows: TGCGCCAGCAGCTCACAGGGTGCTGGAAACACCATATATTTT.

In its sample, this clonotype was seen a few times. The gene calls are TRBV5-4 and TRBJ2-7; 8 bases are shared with TRBD1. CDR3 length equals 15 residues. V lost 0 bases, J lost 7 bases, and 9 bases stayed unmatched. Looked up from germline, CDR1 is SGHNT and CDR2 is YYREEE (reference sequence). The CDR3 loop reads CASSLVQGAAREQYF. The CDR3 DNA follows: TGTGCCAGCAGCTTGGTGCAGGGGGCTGCTCGAGAGCAGTACTTC.

This clonotype was observed at least ten times. The chain combines TRBV20-1 with TRBJ1-6, with unresolved D. Germline V gene data show CDR1 as DFQATT and CDR2 as SNEGSKA (reference sequence). V shed 4 bases and J shed 0 bases, with 10 bases lying between them. The CDR3 contains 15 residues. The DNA of the CDR3 is TGCAGTGCTAAATCAGAGAGCTCCTATAATTCACCCCTCCACTTT. Amino acid sequence: CSAKSESSYNSPLHF.

The table lists this clonotype with many counts. The chain has TRBV20-1 and TRBJ1-1, with D perhaps matching TRBD1 (6 bases). The CDR3 is 15 amino acids. Germline loops: CDR1 DFQATT, CDR2 SNEGSKA (reference sequence). V lost 5 bases and J 1 base, leaving 17 bases between the germline ends. CDR3 protein: CSAGGAGSANTEAFF. CDR3 coding DNA: TGCAGTGCTGGGGGGGCAGGGTCGGCGAACACTGAAGCTTTCTTT.

This clonotype was counted many times. The chain recombines TRBV6-5 with TRBJ1-2, with D hard to call. The CDR3 is 16 residues long. Germline CDR1 reads MNHEY; CDR2 reads SVGAGI. The ends were cut back, 6 bases at V and 0 bases at J, with 17 bases in the middle. The CDR3 nucleotides read TGTGCCAGCAGCACACGTAAACAGTTTACTAACTATGGCTACACCTTC. Protein sequence: CASSTRKQFTNYGYTF.

This clonotype was seen more than once but under ten times. The chain links TRBV30 to TRBJ1-1; no definite D call. Germline lookup yields CDR1 GTSNPN and CDR2 SVGIG (reference sequence). The CDR3 has 16 residues. The V gene lost 0 bases and the J gene lost 0 bases, with 14 bases spanning the gap. CDR3 coding DNA: TGTGCCTGGAGTGTACCCGGGATACTCTTGAACACTGAAGCTTTCTTT. The encoded protein is CAWSVPGILLNTEAFF.

This clonotype was seen repeatedly, ten times or more. The chain links TRBV11-3 to TRBJ2-7, with 11 bases fitting TRBD2. From germline, CDR1 is SGHNT and CDR2 YENEEA. V was clipped by 6 bases and J by 3 bases; unmatched bases: 7. The CDR3 is 15 amino acids. The DNA of the CDR3 is TGTGCCAGCAGTTTTCTAGCGGGGGGAAACTACGAGCAGTACTTC. This translates into CASSFLAGGNYEQYF.

This clonotype was seen repeatedly, ten times or more. The rearrangement links TRBV20-1 to TRBJ2-7; D possibly corresponds to TRBD1 (5 bases). V lost 6 bases and J 4 bases, leaving 16 bases between the germline ends. CDR1 DFQATT and CDR2 SNEGSKA come from the germline V gene (reference sequence). The CDR3 sequence is 13 residues long. The CDR3 here is CSAYSPQGYEQYF. CDR3 nucleotides: TGCAGTGCGTACTCACCTCAGGGTTACGAGCAGTACTTC.

To note about this clonotype: This may be a read error: a much more frequent sequence differs by one nucleotide. The gene calls are TRBV6-5 and TRBJ2-7; 8 bases align to TRBD1. Germline assignment: CDR1 MNHEY and CDR2 SVGAGI. CDR3 length: 12 residues. The junction had 10 bases not matched to a gene; V was cut back by 7 bases and J by 11 bases. The CDR3 DNA reads TGTGCCAGCACGGACAGGGATGAAGAGAAGTACTTC. It specifies CASTDRDEEKYF.

The sample holds many counts of this clonotype. The chain joins TRBV25-1 to TRBJ2-4; the D gene is possibly TRBD2 (5 bases). CDR1 is MGHDK, CDR2 SYGVNS, per germline. The CDR3 runs to 13 residues. The V gene lost 3 bases and the J gene lost 3 bases, with 6 bases spanning the gap. CDR3 loop: CASSDRDKNIQYF. CDR3 sequence (DNA): TGTGCCAGCAGTGACCGGGACAAAAACATTCAGTACTTC.

Many counts were recorded for this clonotype. The chain couples TRBV7-8 to TRBJ2-3; 10 bases align to TRBD1. In germline, CDR1 is SGHVS, CDR2 FQNEAQ. V lost 3 bases to trimming and J lost 4 bases; unmatched junction nucleotides: 7. The CDR3 is 16 residues long. The DNA for the CDR3 is TGTGCCAGCAGCTTCGTGGGACAGGGGTCCCCAGATACGCAGTATTTT. As protein: CASSFVGQGSPDTQYF.

Ten or more counts support this clonotype. The chain links TRBV20-1 to TRBJ1-5; TRBD1 matches at 7 bases. The V gene end was trimmed by 5 bases and the J gene end by 3 bases; junction bases not matched to a gene: 7. The CDR3 contains 14 residues. Germline CDR1 is DFQATT and CDR2 is SNEGSKA (reference sequence). Here the CDR3 DNA reads TGCAGTGCTGTCCCCGGGACAGCCAATCAGCCCCAGCATTTT. This codes for CSAVPGTANQPQHF.

A note on this clonotype: Germline is not matched at one junction end, which may reflect a read error. Written as DNA, the CDR3 is TGCAGTGCTAGAGATCCCGGCAGGGGGAACACTGAATCTTTCTTT. Its translation is CSARDPGRGNTESFF. The chain couples TRBV20-1 to TRBJ1-1, with 7 bases matching TRBD1. Germline CDR1 reads DFQATT; CDR2 reads SNEGSKA (reference sequence). The CDR3 extends over 15 amino acids.

This clonotype occurred many times. This chain links TRBV5-1 with TRBJ2-1, with 7 bases fitting TRBD1. This CDR3 has 17 residues. The V gene end was trimmed by 2 bases and the J gene end by 0 bases; junction bases not matched to a gene: 8. Germline CDR1 reads SGHRS; CDR2 reads YFSETQ. As DNA, the CDR3 is TGCGCCAGCAGCTTTAGTGGGACAGACAGCTCCTACAATGAGCAGTTCTTC. Its translation is CASSFSGTDSSYNEQFF.

This clonotype was detected ten times or more. The chain employs TRBV4-1 and TRBJ1-5; no reliable D call. V was cut by 5 bases and J by 6 bases, with 11 bases left in between. CDR1 and CDR2 (germline): MGHRA, YSYEKL. The CDR3 consists of 13 residues. CDR3 protein: CASSSLLGQPQHF. DNA of the CDR3: TGCGCCAGCAGCTCTCTGCTAGGTCAGCCCCAGCATTTT.

This clonotype came up a few times. The chain employs TRBV14 and TRBJ2-1; 7 bases line up with TRBD1. The CDR3 has 15 amino acids. CDR1 SGHDN and CDR2 FVKESK come from the germline V gene. The V segment lost 5 bases and the J segment 4 bases; nucleotides outside the gene matches: 8. CDR3 residues: CASSNLKGAYNEQFF. The CDR3 DNA sequence: TGTGCCAGCAGCAATCTCAAGGGGGCGTACAATGAGCAGTTCTTC. Full variable domain (missing parts from reference TRBV14 and TRBJ2-1): EAGVTQFPSHSVIEKGQTVTLRCDPISGHDNLYWYRRVMGKEIKFLLHFVKESKQDESGMPNNRFLAERTGGTYSTLKVQPAELEDSGVYFCASSNLKGAYNEQFFGPGTRLTVL.

This clonotype was observed at least ten times. The chain joins TRBV24-1 to TRBJ1-1; no reliable D call. Germline loops: CDR1 KGHDR, CDR2 SFDVKD. The ends were cut back, 3 bases at V and 5 bases at J, with 9 bases in the middle. The CDR3 is made up of 13 amino acids. The CDR3 DNA reads TGTGCCACCAGTGATGCCCAGTGGACTGAAGCTTTCTTT. This sequence encodes CATSDAQWTEAFF.

The table lists this clonotype with many counts. This chain links TRBV11-3 with TRBJ1-2; D is perhaps TRBD1 (6 bases). Trimming left V 5 bases short and J 8 bases short, with 15 bases between. Germline lookup yields CDR1 SGHNT and CDR2 YENEEA. This CDR3 spans 13 amino acids. CDR3 amino acids: CASSPRGLSGYTF. The CDR3 coding sequence is TGTGCCAGCAGCCCCAGGGGTCTTTCAGGCTACACCTTC.